Sequencing of this TCR beta chain was carried out in a study of cytomegalovirus exposure and HLA in healthy donors (dated by TCRdb to the late 2010s). With regard to the full study: In an earlier analysis of 587 of the donors, less than 350 Gb of sequence data and 90 million to 130 million unique TCR beta sequences from 150 million to 200 million T cells were reported. Around 330 gigabases of sequencing data and 91 million or so unique TCR sequences made up an early release that covered fewer than 650 HLA-typed donors. The genetic ancestry cluster associated with self-reported Caucasian donors included about four fifths of the roughly 400 genotyped donors. The study aimed to test whether cataloging public T cell receptors could reveal signatures of past pathogen exposure. The T cell repertoires of under 700 subjects were profiled by immunosequencing and related to cytomegalovirus serostatus. In addition to the first cohort of 666 subjects, a separate validation cohort of 120 different subjects was used. The study combined high-throughput TCR immunosequencing, statistical association of individual TCRs with disease status, and machine learning to predict cytomegalovirus infection status. To study patterns of TCR occurrence, a later analysis re-analyzed previously published TCR beta repertoires from 500 to 850 donors and added high-resolution HLA genotyping. The later analysis used no new phenotypic data to find candidate immune exposures, relying instead on TCR beta sequences and their occurrence across donors. An earlier analysis of fewer than 750 of the donors used high-throughput TCR beta sequencing to judge whether each TCR beta V gene segment behaved as functional or pseudogenic. Donor age, sex, ethnicity and CMV serostatus were compiled alongside the repertoire data. A later genetic analysis used genome-wide SNP genotypes for about three fifths of the roughly 700 donors, treating that subset as a discovery cohort. All discovery cohort repertoires had been generated on a single sequencing platform. HLA typing covered class I and class II loci at four-digit resolution. Typing coverage varied by locus: roughly 629-640 donors for A, B, C, DRB1 and DQB1; some 520 for DQA1; about 590 for DPA1; approximately 490 for DPB1. Because of strong linkage in the cohort, roughly five DR-DQ haplotypes were treated as single units for association and clustering. On average, around 240,000 unique TCR beta nucleotide sequences were sequenced per donor among about 400 genotyped donors of the cohort, with roughly 18% of those sequences being non-productive. Paper-wide results and their limitations: Most CMV-associated TCR beta chains appeared to be HLA-restricted in a later analysis, and the HLA associations seemed to be driven largely by CMV exposure. A later analysis found that TCR association rates varied across HLA loci, with DRB1 alleles showing the most associated TCRs and HLA-C alleles the fewest. The classifier was reported to diagnose cytomegalovirus status with high specificity and sensitivity in both the original and validation cohorts. A later genetic analysis reported fewer N-insertions in productive TCRs among donors in an Asian-associated ancestry cluster than the roughly 620-donor mean. Because counts were too low, more than 15 rarely observed V segments, including chromosome 9 orphons, were left out of the earlier analysis of several hundred of the donors. In a later analysis, several top co-occurrence clusters were reported to appear linked to parvovirus B19, influenza, CMV and Epstein-Barr virus. It was suggested by the authors that the approach could potentially be generalized to other disease states and immunological phenotypes. Sequencing depth was assumed to be roughly uniform across donors in the presence/absence analyses, though that assumption may not hold. When HLA alleles, especially DR and DQ, strongly co-occurred, attributing TCR associations to individual alleles was difficult. A total of fewer than 200 TCR beta chains were listed by the study as associated with cytomegalovirus. Specific HLA alleles were associated with 15,000 to 20,000 TCR beta sequences at a false discovery rate of 0.05 in a later analysis. A group of highly shared sequence variants was considered likely to be a technical artifact of the sequencing pipeline. Immune exposure information for the cohort was limited to CMV serostatus. In an earlier analysis of several hundred of the donors, most TCR beta V segments were observed in productive rearrangements about 87% or about 30% of the time, broadly matching IMGT annotations. In this cohort, only TCR beta chains were sequenced, and detectable features were limited by the absence of alpha or paired-chain data. A later genetic analysis associated a missense DCLRE1C variant with V-gene and J-gene trimming of TCR beta chains, and an independent cohort replicated the association. Because HLA typing was missing for some donors at each locus, association tests included only the typed subset. Linkage disequilibrium might explain the correlated functional status among segregating V segments, but an unknown experimental factor could not be ruled out. In a later analysis, HLA-associated TCR beta chains were found to be more clonally expanded and to have lower generation probabilities than equally common non-associated chains. A further reported finding was that TCR beta sequences accurately predicted the HLA-A and HLA-B alleles for most subjects in the first cohort. In vitro tests confirmed that a few of the cytomegalovirus-associated TCR beta chains recognize cytomegalovirus antigens. Most TCR sequences were seen in very few donors, while some public TCRs were found in many individuals.

The method was the immunoSEQ multiplex PCR assay. For the multiplex PCR, a mixture combining 60 forward primers for TCR Vbeta segments and 13 reverse primers for TCR Jbeta segments was used. A multiplex PCR assay on genomic DNA amplified the CDR3 region of rearranged TCR beta genes. On the Illumina HiSeq System, the amplified TCR beta libraries were sequenced as 87-base-pair reads. Processing in the source paper ran as follows. A later analysis counted tens of millions of unique TCR beta chains across the 500 to 850 repertoires, and 9 million to 14 million of these chains were shared by at least two donors. A nearest-neighbor algorithm error-corrected the raw reads and collapsed the reads into unique sequences, merging closely related sequences to remove PCR and sequencing errors. Alignment of CDR3 sequences to IMGT reference sequences was used to assign V, D and J gene segments. For a sequence to be retained, at least a six-nucleotide match to both a V gene segment and a J gene segment was required. A rearrangement was called productive if the CDR3 had no stop codons and remained in frame with V and J, and every other rearrangement was called non-productive. CDR3 was defined according to IMGT convention as the region running from the second conserved V-encoded cysteine to the conserved J-encoded phenylalanine. The earlier analysis of a few hundred of the donors excluded sequences that lacked an unambiguous match to a single V gene segment. An earlier analysis of a few hundred of the donors called V segments functional above 56.7% productive rearrangements and segregating when the between-donor standard deviation exceeded 5%. A statistical classification framework was built for diagnosing cytomegalovirus status from the catalog of TCR beta chain sequences. In a later analysis, V and J genes were assigned by comparing TCR nucleotide sequences against IMGT/GENE-DB human TR gene sequences. A later analysis assigned CDR3 sequences and most-parsimonious VDJ recombination scenarios with the TCRdist pipeline. In a later analysis, every TCR beta chain was defined by the combination of its CDR3 amino acid sequence and its V-gene family, and reads without a unique V-gene family were dropped. As a way to deal with suspected cross-contamination and a sequencing artifact, a later analysis dropped approximately 590 nucleotide sequences that were highly shared and had low generation probability. In a later analysis, a clonal expansion index for each public chain was calculated from normalized within-repertoire ranks of inferred template counts. In a later analysis, generation probabilities were computed using a VDJ recombination model fitted to out-of-frame rearrangements, and the results were checked against IGoR. Hypergeometric tests were used in a later analysis to score TCR-TCR, TCR-HLA and TCR-CMV co-occurrence, with a repertoire-size bias correction applied to the TCR pairs. A later analysis estimated false discovery rates by permuting HLA or CMV assignments 20 times. A later analysis grouped co-occurring TCRs with DBSCAN, adding TCRdist sequence similarity when clustering within HLA-allele-positive subsets. Repertoires with fewer than 30,000 or more than 120,000 public chains were left out of co-occurrence clustering, as were five repertoires with anomalous nucleotide sharing. Here the immuneACCESS table is served through TCRdb, limited to in-frame sequences with V and J called. Missing clones are a known gap in these copies; in checked studies unresolved V genes cover under half, and the rest lacks a known reason. V and J calls and clone size are as listed in that table; D and trimming were resolved from the DNA. The sample table records over 150,000 clones; just under 80% of these occur just once. The ten largest account for over 1% of the sample.

About this clone: The antigen it recognizes is unknown. Sequence at one end of the junction differs from germline and may be a read error.

The cohort was made up of under 800 healthy bone marrow donors. At the time of sampling, all cohort members were nominally healthy, though unrecorded immune exposures were likely present. The donor tested CMV seronegative and was one of the 352 seronegative cohort members. A peripheral blood sample was provided by each donor, and peripheral blood mononuclear cells were used for TCR beta sequencing. The Qiagen DNeasy Blood Extraction Kit was used to extract genomic DNA from the blood cell samples. This TCR was sampled from a woman between 50 and 59 years old in good health and CMV-seronegative. The specimen was PBMCs.

Read as DNA, the sequence is TGTGCCAGCAGTTCCCTGACTAGCGGGGCGACCTCGGACTTC. Translated, this is CASSSLTSGATSDF. This receptor chain uses TRBV6-6 and TRBJ2-7; 11 central bases correspond to TRBD2. Measured from the cysteine to the phenylalanine, the CDR3 is 14 residues long. CDR3 DNA only is kept here, 42 bases in frame from base 1. Via the germline V gene (reference sequence), CDR1 is MNHNY and CDR2 SVGAGI.